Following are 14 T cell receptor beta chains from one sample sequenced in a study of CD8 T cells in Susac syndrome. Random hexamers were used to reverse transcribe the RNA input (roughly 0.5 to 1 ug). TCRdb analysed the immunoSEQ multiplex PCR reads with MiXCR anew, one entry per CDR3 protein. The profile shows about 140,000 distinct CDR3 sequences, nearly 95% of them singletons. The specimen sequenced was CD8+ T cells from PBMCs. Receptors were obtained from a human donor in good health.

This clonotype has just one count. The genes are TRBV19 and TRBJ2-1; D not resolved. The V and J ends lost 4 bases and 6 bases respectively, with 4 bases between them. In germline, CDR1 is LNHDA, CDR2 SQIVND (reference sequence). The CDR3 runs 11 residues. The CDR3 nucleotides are TGTGCCAGTAGTACTGGCAATGAGCAGTTCTTC. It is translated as CASSTGNEQFF.

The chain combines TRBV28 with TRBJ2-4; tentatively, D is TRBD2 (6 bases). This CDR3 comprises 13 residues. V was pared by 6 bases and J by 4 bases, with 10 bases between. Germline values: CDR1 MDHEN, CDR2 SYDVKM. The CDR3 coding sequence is TGTGCCAGCAGCTGGGGACTTAAAAACATTCAGTACTTC. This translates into CASSWGLKNIQYF.

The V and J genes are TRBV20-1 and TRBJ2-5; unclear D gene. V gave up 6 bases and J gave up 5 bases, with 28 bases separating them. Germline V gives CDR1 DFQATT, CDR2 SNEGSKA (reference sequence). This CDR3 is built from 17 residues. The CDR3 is CSAPLFGPKGFEETQYF. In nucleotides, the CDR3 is TGCAGTGCGCCACTGTTCGGTCCGAAAGGTTTCGAGGAGACCCAGTACTTC.

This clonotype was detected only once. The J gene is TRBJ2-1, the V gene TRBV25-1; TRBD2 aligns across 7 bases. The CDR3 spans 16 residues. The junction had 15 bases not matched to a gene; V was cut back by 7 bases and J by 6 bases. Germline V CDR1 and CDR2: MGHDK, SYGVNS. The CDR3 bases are TGTGCCAGCAAAGGATTGGATTCGCGGGGGAGCAATGAGCAGTTCTTC. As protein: CASKGLDSRGSNEQFF.

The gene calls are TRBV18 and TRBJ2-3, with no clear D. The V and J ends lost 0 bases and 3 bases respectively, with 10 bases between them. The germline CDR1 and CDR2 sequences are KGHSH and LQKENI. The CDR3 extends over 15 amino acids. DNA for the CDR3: TGTGCCAGCTCACCACCGGCTCTGCCTACAGATACGCAGTATTTT. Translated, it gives CASSPPALPTDTQYF.

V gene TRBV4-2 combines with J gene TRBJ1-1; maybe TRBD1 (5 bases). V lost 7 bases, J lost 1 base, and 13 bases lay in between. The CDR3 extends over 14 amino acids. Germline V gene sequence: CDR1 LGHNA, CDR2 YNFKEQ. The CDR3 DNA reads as TGTGCCAGCACAAAGGGGCTGGGGAACACTGAAGCTTTCTTT. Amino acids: CASTKGLGNTEAFF.

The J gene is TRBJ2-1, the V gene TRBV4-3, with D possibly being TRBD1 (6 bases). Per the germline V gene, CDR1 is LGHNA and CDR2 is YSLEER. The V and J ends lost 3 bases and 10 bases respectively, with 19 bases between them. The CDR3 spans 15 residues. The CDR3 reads CASSQARGPALEQFF. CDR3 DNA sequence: TGCGCCAGCAGCCAGGCCAGGGGACCTGCGTTGGAGCAGTTCTTC.

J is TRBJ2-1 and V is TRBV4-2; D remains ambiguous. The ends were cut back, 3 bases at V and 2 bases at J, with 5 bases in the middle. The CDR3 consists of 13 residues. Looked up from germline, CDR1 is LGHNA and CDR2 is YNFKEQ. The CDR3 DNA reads TGTGCCAGCAGCCACGACACCTACAATGAGCAGTTCTTC. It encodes CASSHDTYNEQFF.

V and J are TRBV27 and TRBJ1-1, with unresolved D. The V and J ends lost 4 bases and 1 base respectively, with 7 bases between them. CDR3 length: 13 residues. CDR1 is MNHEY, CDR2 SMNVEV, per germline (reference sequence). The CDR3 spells CASSYNWNTEAFF. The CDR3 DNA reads TGTGCCAGCAGTTATAATTGGAACACTGAAGCTTTCTTT.

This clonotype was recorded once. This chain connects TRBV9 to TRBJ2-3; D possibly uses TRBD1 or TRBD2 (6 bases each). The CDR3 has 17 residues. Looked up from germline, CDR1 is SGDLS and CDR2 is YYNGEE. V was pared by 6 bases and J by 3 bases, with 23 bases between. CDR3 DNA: TGTGCCAGCACCCGCGGAGGGGGGCATATGGTTACAGATACGCAGTATTTT. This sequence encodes CASTRGGGHMVTDTQYF.

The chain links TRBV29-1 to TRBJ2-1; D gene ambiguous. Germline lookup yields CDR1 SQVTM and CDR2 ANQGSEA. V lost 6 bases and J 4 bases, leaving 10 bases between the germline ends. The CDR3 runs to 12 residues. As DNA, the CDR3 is TGCAGCGTCCTCGGACGGTACAATGAGCAGTTCTTC. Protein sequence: CSVLGRYNEQFF.

Written as DNA, the CDR3 is TGTGCCTGGAGTGGCCAGAACCAAGAGACCCAGTACTTC. Translation gives CAWSGQNQETQYF. The rearrangement uses TRBV30 and TRBJ2-5; D uncertain. Germline V gives CDR1 GTSNPN, CDR2 SVGIG (reference sequence). The CDR3 loop spans 13 amino acids. With 1 base removed from V and 0 bases from J, the gap between germline ends came to 6 bases. Looking up the rest from reference TRBV30 and TRBJ2-5 gives the full variable domain: SQTIHQWPATLVQPVGSPLSLECTVEGTSNPNLYWYRQAAGRGLQLLFYSVGIGQISSEVPQNLSASRPQDRQFILSSKKLLLSDSGFYLCAWSGQNQETQYFGPGTRLLVL.

The CDR3 coding sequence is TGTGCCAGTAGTATAGGTGCCGGGCTTAAAAACATTCAGTACTTC. The encoded protein is CASSIGAGLKNIQYF. The chain combines TRBV19 with TRBJ2-4; D remains ambiguous. Trimming shortened V by 1 base and J by 4 bases, and 11 bases separated the two germline ends. Germline loops: CDR1 LNHDA, CDR2 SQIVND (reference sequence). This CDR3 is built from 15 residues.

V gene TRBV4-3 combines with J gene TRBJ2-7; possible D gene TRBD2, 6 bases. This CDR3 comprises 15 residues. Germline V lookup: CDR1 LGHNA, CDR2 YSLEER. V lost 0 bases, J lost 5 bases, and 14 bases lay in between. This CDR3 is CASSQDRLVVDEQYF. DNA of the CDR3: TGCGCCAGCAGCCAAGATAGACTAGTGGTGGACGAGCAGTACTTC.